One and the same sample provided the 8 T cell receptor beta chains below, sequenced in a study of radiotherapy plus CTLA-4 blockade in lung cancer. Generated by immunoSEQ multiplex PCR, the TCRdb table keeps only in-frame clones and is missing some. The top ten hold around 0.76% of the sample, which has about 86,000 clones, around 83% seen once. The input for sequencing was peripheral blood, taken from a patient treated with radiotherapy plus ipilimumab. The receptors derive from a human donor with non-small cell lung cancer who had stable disease on radiotherapy plus ipilimumab.

This sequence joins TRBV10-3 and TRBJ1-1; weak D call: TRBD1 (5 bases). The V gene lost 3 bases and the J gene lost 5 bases, with 25 bases spanning the gap. Germline V gene lookup returns CDR1 ENHRY and CDR2 SYGVKD. This CDR3 has 18 residues. Here the CDR3 reads CAISETIGFGGRRTEAFF. The CDR3 coding sequence is TGTGCCATCAGTGAAACGATAGGGTTTGGGGGGAGAAGAACTGAAGCTTTCTTT.

V is TRBV9 and J is TRBJ2-1; D unclear. With 4 bases removed from V and 7 bases from J, the gap between germline ends came to 18 bases. The CDR3 is 15 residues long. Germline CDR1 and CDR2: SGDLS and YYNGEE. The CDR3 nucleotides read TGTGCCAGCAGCCCAACGAGACTCCCGGGTAATGAGCAGTTCTTC. Encoded protein: CASSPTRLPGNEQFF.

This clone has a single count. This sequence joins TRBV6-1 and TRBJ2-1, with 9 bases that match TRBD2. Per germline, CDR1 MNHNS and CDR2 SASEGT. V shed 2 bases and J 5 bases; nucleotides not matched to a gene: 4. CDR3 size: 15 residues. The CDR3 region has the DNA TGTGCCAGCAGTGAACGGGCTAGCGGGAACAATGAGCAGTTCTTC. This gives the protein CASSERASGNNEQFF.

This clone occurred once. The genes are TRBV14 and TRBJ2-5; TRBD2 matches at 11 bases. CDR1 is SGHDN, CDR2 FVKESK, per germline. The CDR3 is 17 residues long. J gave up 7 bases and V 0 bases, and 10 bases lay outside the gene matches. DNA for the CDR3: TGTGCCAGCAGCCAAGATCGTGAACTAGCGGGGGCAGGGACCCAGTACTTC. Amino acid sequence: CASSQDRELAGAGTQYF.

The chain couples TRBV11-2 to TRBJ2-3; D is unclear. Trimming pared 3 bases from V and 9 bases from J, leaving 7 bases between. The CDR3 runs 11 residues. Looked up from germline, CDR1 is SGHAT and CDR2 is FQNNGV. The CDR3 nucleotides read TGTGCCAGCAGCTTCGGGCCCACGCAGTATTTT. It translates to CASSFGPTQYF.

The chain's CDR3 is CASRITAGTGDGYTF. CDR3 nucleotide sequence: TGTGCCAGTAGGATTACCGCCGGGACAGGGGATGGCTACACCTTC. The chain uses TRBV19 and TRBJ1-2, with 10 bases fitting TRBD1. This CDR3 region has 15 residues. Trimming cost V 6 bases and J 6 bases; bases outside gene matches: 10. Germline V lookup: CDR1 LNHDA, CDR2 SQIVND (reference sequence). The full variable domain, completed using reference TRBV19 and TRBJ1-2, is DGGITQSPKYLFRKEGQNVTLSCEQNLNHDAMYWYRQDPGQGLRLIYYSQIVNDFQKGDIAEGYSVSREKKESFPLTVTSAQKNPTAFYLCASRITAGTGDGYTFGSGTRLTVV.

The gene calls are TRBV25-1 and TRBJ2-1; D is possibly TRBD1 or TRBD2 (5 bases each). The V and J ends lost 5 bases and 3 bases respectively, with 11 bases between them. Germline lookup yields CDR1 MGHDK and CDR2 SYGVNS. The CDR3 has 14 residues. This CDR3 is CASSLRGVYNEQFF. CDR3 bases: TGTGCCAGCAGTCTACGAGGGGTCTACAATGAGCAGTTCTTC.

The genes are TRBV29-1 and TRBJ2-5, with TRBD2 matching 11 bases. This CDR3 has 15 residues. Germline-derived CDR1 and CDR2 are SQVTM and ANQGSEA. Unmatched junction bases numbered 6, after V lost 2 bases and J lost 4 bases. This chain's CDR3 is CSVERLAGSRETQYF. The CDR3 coding sequence is TGCAGCGTTGAAAGACTAGCGGGAAGTAGAGAGACCCAGTACTTC. The full variable domain, rest sourced from reference TRBV29-1 and TRBJ2-5, is SAVISQKPSRDICQRGTSLTIQCQVDSQVTMMFWYRQQPGQSLTLIATANQGSEATYESGFVIDKFPISRPNLTFSTLTVSNMSPEDSSIYLCSVERLAGSRETQYFGPGTRLLVL.